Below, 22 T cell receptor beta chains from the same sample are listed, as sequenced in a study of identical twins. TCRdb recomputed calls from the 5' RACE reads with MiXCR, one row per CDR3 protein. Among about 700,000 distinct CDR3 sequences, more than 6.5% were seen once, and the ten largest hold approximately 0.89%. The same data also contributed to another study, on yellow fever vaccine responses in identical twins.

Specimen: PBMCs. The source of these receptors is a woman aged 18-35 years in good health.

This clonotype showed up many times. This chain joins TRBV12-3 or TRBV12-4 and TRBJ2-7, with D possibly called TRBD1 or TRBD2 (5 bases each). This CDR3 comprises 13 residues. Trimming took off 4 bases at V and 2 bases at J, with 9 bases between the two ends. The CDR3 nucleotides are TGTGCCAGCAGTTATGGGACGACCTACGAGCAGTACTTC. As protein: CASSYGTTYEQYF.

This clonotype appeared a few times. CDR3 in DNA: TGTGCCAGCAGCTTAGCGATTTACGAGGACAGGGGGCACCCCCTCCACTTT. This gives the protein CASSLAIYEDRGHPLHF. The V call is TRBV7-8, the J call TRBJ1-6, with 11 bases aligning to TRBD1. This CDR3 is built from 17 residues. Trimming at V came to 0 bases and at J to 13 bases, leaving 11 bases not matched to a gene. The germline V gene has CDR1 SGHVS and CDR2 FQNEAQ.

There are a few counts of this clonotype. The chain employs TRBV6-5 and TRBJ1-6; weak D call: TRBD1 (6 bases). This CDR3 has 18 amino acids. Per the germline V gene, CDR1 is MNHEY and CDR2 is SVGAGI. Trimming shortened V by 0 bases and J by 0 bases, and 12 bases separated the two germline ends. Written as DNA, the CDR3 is TGTGCCAGCAGTTACTCGGGGAGGGGGAGCTCCTATAATTCACCCCTCCACTTT. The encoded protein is CASSYSGRGSSYNSPLHF.

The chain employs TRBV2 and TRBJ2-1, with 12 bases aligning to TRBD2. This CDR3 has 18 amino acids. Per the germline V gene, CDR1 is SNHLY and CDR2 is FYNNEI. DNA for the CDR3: TGTACCCGCAGTCCCCCGAGACTAGCGGGAGTCTTATACAATGAGCAGTTCTTC. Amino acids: CTRSPPRLAGVLYNEQFF.

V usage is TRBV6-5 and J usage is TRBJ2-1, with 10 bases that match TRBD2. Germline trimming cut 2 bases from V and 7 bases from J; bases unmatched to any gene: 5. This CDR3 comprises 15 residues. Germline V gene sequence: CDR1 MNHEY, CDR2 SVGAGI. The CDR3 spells CASSYERGGGNEQFF. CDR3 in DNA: TGTGCCAGCAGTTACGAGCGGGGGGGCGGGAATGAGCAGTTCTTC.

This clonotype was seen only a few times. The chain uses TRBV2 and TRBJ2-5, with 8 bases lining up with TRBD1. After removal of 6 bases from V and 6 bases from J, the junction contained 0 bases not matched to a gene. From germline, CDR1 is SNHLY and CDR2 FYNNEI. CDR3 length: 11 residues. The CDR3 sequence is CASSRGQTQYF. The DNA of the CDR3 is TGTGCCAGCAGCAGGGGGCAGACCCAGTACTTC.

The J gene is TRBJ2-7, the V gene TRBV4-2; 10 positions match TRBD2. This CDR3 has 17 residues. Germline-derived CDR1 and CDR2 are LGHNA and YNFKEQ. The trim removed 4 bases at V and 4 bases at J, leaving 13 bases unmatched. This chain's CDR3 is CASSPHLKREGTYEQYF. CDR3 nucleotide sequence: TGTGCCAGCAGCCCACATCTCAAGCGGGAGGGGACGTACGAGCAGTACTTC.

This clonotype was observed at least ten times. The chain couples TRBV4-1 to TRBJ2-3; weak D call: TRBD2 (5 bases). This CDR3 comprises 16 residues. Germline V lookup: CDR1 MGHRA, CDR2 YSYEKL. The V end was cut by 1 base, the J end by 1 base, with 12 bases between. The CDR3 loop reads CASSQVGGPRTDTQYF. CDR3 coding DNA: TGCGCCAGCAGCCAAGTAGGCGGGCCGCGCACAGATACGCAGTATTTT.

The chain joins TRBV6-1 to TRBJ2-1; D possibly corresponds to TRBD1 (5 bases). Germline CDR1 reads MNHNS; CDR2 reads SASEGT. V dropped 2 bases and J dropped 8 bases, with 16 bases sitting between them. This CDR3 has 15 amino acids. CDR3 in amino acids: CASSEMSLTAHEQFF. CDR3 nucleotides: TGTGCCAGCAGTGAAATGTCTCTGACAGCCCATGAGCAGTTCTTC.

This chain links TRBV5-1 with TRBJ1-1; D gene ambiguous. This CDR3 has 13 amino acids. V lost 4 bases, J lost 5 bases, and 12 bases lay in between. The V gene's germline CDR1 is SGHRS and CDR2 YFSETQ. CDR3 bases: TGCGCCAGCAGCAACTTAGTTGGGACTGAAGCTTTCTTT. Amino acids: CASSNLVGTEAFF.

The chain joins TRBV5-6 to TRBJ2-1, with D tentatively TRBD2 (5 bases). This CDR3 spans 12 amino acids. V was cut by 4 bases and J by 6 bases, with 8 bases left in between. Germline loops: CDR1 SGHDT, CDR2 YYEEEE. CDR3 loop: CASSGTSNEQFF. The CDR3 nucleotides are TGTGCCAGCAGCGGAACTAGCAATGAGCAGTTCTTC.

This chain's CDR3 is CASRLTSGGPSYEQYF. For the CDR3, the DNA is TGTGCCAGCCGACTCACTAGCGGGGGGCCTTCCTACGAGCAGTACTTC. The chain carries TRBV27 and TRBJ2-7; the match to TRBD2 covers 12 bases. Per the germline V gene, CDR1 is MNHEY and CDR2 is SMNVEV (reference sequence). V was clipped by 8 bases and J by 1 base; unmatched bases: 9. The CDR3 runs 16 residues.

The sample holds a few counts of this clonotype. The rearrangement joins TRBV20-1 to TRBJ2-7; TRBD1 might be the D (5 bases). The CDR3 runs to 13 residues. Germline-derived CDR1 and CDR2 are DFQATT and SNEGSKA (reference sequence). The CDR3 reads CTIDSPGSYEQYF. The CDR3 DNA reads TGCACTATTGACAGCCCCGGTAGCTACGAGCAGTACTTC.

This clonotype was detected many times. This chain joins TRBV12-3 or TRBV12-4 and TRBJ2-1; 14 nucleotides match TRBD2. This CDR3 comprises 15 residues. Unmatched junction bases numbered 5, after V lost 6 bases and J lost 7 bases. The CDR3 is CASSMGLAGVNEQFF. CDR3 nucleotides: TGTGCCAGCAGCATGGGACTAGCGGGAGTAAATGAGCAGTTCTTC.

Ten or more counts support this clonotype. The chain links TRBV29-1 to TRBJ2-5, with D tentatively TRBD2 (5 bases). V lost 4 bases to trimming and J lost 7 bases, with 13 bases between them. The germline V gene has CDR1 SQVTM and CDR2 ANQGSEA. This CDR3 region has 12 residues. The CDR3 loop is CSVVTRSATQYF. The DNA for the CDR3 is TGCAGCGTTGTAACTAGATCCGCGACCCAGTACTTC.

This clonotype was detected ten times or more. The CDR3 spells CSARRAGIDTGELFF. CDR3 bases: TGCAGTGCTAGACGAGCGGGAATAGACACCGGGGAGCTGTTTTTT. The chain uses TRBV20-1 and TRBJ2-2, with 7 bases fitting TRBD2. With V trimmed by 2 bases and J by 3 bases, 6 bases remained unmatched. The CDR3 runs 15 residues. Per the germline V gene, CDR1 is DFQATT and CDR2 is SNEGSKA (reference sequence).

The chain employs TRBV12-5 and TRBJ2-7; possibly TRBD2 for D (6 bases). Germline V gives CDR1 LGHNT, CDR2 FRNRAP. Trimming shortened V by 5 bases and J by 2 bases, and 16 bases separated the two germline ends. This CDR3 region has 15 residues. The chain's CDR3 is CASGQDRDWPYEQYF. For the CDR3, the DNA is TGTGCTAGTGGTCAAGATCGGGACTGGCCCTACGAGCAGTACTTC. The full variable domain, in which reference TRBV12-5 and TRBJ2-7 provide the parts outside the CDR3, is DARVTQTPRHKVTEMGQEVTMRCQPILGHNTVFWYRQTMMQGLELLAYFRNRAPLDDSGMPKDRFSAEMPDATLATLKIQPSEPRDSAVYFCASGQDRDWPYEQYFGPGTRLTVT.

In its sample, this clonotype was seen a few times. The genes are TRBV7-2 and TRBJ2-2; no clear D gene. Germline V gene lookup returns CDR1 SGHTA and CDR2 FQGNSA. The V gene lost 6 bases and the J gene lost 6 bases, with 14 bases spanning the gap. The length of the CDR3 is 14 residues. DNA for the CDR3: TGTGCCAGCAGTCATTTAGGCAGCTCCGGGGAGCTGTTTTTT. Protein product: CASSHLGSSGELFF.

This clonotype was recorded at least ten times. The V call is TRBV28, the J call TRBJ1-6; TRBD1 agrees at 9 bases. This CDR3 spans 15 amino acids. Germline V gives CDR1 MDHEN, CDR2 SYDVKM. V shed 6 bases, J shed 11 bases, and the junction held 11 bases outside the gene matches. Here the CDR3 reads CASRLRTGDRAPLHF. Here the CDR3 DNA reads TGTGCCAGCAGACTTCGGACAGGGGATAGGGCACCCCTCCACTTT.

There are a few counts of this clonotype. The CDR3 spells CASSLRAQTGLAGGTFNEQFF. As DNA, the CDR3 is TGCGCCAGCAGCTTGAGGGCCCAGACTGGACTAGCGGGAGGGACTTTCAATGAGCAGTTCTTC. The chain has TRBV5-1 and TRBJ2-1, with 15 bases aligning to TRBD2. Germline trimming cut 1 base from V and 6 bases from J; bases unmatched to any gene: 17. The CDR3 is made up of 21 amino acids. Looked up from germline, CDR1 is SGHRS and CDR2 is YFSETQ.

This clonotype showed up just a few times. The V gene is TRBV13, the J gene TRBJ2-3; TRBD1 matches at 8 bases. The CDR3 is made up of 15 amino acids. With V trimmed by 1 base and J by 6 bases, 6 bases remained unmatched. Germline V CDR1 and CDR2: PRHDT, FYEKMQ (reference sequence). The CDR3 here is CASSLVLQGADTQYF. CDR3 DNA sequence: TGTGCCAGCAGCTTAGTGCTTCAGGGGGCGGATACGCAGTATTTT.

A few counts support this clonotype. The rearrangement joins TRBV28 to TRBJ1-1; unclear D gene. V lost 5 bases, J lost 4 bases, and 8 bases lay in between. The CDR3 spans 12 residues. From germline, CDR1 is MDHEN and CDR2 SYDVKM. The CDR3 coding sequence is TGTGCCAGCAGTAAGTGGGGCACTGAAGCTTTCTTT. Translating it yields CASSKWGTEAFF.